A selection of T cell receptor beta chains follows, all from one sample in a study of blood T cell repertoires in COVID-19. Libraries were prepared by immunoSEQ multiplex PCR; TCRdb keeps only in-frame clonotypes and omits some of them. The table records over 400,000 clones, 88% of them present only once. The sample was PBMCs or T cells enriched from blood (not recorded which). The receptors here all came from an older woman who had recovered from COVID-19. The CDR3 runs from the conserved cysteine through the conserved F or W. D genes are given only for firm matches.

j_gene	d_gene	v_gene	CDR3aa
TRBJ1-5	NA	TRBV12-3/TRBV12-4	CASSPQVHQPQHF
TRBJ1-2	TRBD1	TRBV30	CAWTIGQAWNYGYTF
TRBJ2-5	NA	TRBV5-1	CASSLVQKETQYF
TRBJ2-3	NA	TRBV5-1	CASRGGAFDTQYF
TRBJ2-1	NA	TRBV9	CASSVGAGPYNEQFF
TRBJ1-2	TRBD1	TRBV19	CASSTGTGFYYGYTF
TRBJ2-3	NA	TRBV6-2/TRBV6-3	CASSYWYGGTDTQYF
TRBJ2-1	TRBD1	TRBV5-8	CASSLGPTGGRNEQFF
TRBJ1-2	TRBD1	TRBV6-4	CASREGQEYGYTF
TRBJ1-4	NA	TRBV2	CASSEWGQSEKLFF
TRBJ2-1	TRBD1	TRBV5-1	CASSPPGQGVYNEQFF
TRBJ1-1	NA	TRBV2	CASSAMNTEAFF
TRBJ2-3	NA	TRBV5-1	CASSPPGEAQYF
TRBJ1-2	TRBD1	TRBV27	CASSFDSQQGRAPYTF
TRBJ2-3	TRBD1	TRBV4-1	CASSHGDRLTDTQYF
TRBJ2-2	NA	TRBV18	CASSPRRGPVAGELFF
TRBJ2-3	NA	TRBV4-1	CASSQRWTSTDTQYF
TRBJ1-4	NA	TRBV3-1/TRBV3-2	CASSQSGSQKLFF
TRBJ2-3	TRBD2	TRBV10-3	CAISLAGGSGGTQYF
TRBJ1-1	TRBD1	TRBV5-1	CASPGTGGSMNTEAFF
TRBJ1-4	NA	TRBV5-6	CASSLGGAGEKLFF
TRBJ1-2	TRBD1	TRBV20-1	CSASRTGSYGYTF
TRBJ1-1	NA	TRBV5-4	CASSSGGTTEAFF
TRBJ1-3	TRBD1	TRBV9	CASSVTTGTGSGNTIYF
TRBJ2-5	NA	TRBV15	CATSRDGDSAETQYF
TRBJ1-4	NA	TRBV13	CASSSVLNEKLFF
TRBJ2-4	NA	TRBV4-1	CASSQVGIPLNIQYF